Reported below is one T cell receptor beta chain. There are a few counts of this clone. Its antigen is currently not known. The record has no base qualities; no much larger clone is one base away. TCRbeta CDR3 regions were amplified from genomic DNA using the immunoSEQ Assay, a bias-controlled multiplex PCR. The study's own analysis went as follows. Within the assay, amplification of reference gene primers was used to estimate how many nucleated cells each sample contained. To quantify the absolute abundance of each unique TCRbeta CDR3 rearrangement, sequence reads were collapsed and filtered. Productive Simpson clonality was computed per sample as the square root of Simpson's diversity index over productive rearrangements. Entries here come from immuneACCESS through TCRdb and include only in-frame sequences with V and J called. Some clones fail to appear in such tables; in the studies checked, an unresolved V gene covers under half of the shortfall, and the cause of the remainder is unknown. That table is the source of V, J and clone size, and D and trimming were worked out from the DNA. This sample gives 60,000 to 70,000 clones in total; around 88% of them show up just once. 15% to 20% of the sample is held by the ten biggest clonotypes.

The data originate from a study of blood T cell repertoires in COVID-19 (dated by TCRdb to the early 2020s). A note on the overall study: Samples from collaborators originated in the United States, Italy and Spain and spanned both the acute and convalescent phases of COVID-19. The prospective study material was composed of cDNA or gDNA derived from T cells, B-cell-depleted T cells, or PBMCs. The samples were drawn from two sources: the first 160 participants of the ongoing ImmuneRACE study, and 1,000 to 1,500 subjects contributed by 6 global collaborators. HLA class I and class II types, where available, came from metadata supplied by the sample provider rather than from assay-based typing. Deeply sampled blood TCRbeta repertoires from subjects exposed to, actively infected with, or recovered from COVID-19 were included in the dataset. Sample metadata almost always included a de-identified subject ID, COVID-19 status, age in years and sex. The repertoires were released in a freely available public database meant as a resource for research on the immune response to SARS-CoV-2. Overall study results and their limits: The quantity of clinical and demographic metadata differed by source and by participant and was supplied without curation.

The collaborating institutions used their own protocols to collect whole blood in K2EDTA tubes. For TCRbeta analysis, collaborators shipped samples as frozen whole blood, isolated PBMCs, or DNA extracted from either of those sample types. This TCR derives from a woman of 80 years or more with active COVID-19. Sequencing was done on a sample of peripheral blood.

The DNA sequence is TGTGCCAGCAAACCCGGGACTCCGCGTGGCTACACCTTC. Translated, it reads CASKPGTPRGYTF. This sequence uses TRBV2 and TRBJ1-2; 5 matching bases give a weak D call of TRBD1. The germline V gene specifies SNHLY as CDR1 and FYNNEI as CDR2. The germline ends are 16 bases apart after V is trimmed by 7 bases and J by 7 bases. From the cysteine through the phenylalanine, the CDR3 covers 13 amino acids. Just the 39-base CDR3 DNA is kept, in frame starting at base 1.